This is a list of T cell receptor beta chains from one sample in a study of blood T cell repertoires in COVID-19. Using immunoSEQ multiplex PCR, the repertoire was profiled, and TCRdb retains in-frame clones only, with some absent. This table has around 190,000 clones, around 83% appearing once. The specimen was peripheral blood. Receptors originate from a woman in her 70s with COVID-19, enrolled during active disease. Both conserved end residues are part of each CDR3.

J gene: TRBJ2-1
V gene: TRBV30
CDR3 protein: CAWALGRASSYNEQFF

J gene: TRBJ2-3
V gene: TRBV10-2
CDR3 protein: CASIGTSVGTDTQYF

J gene: TRBJ1-2
V gene: TRBV19
CDR3 protein: CASSTSGTGGGRYGYTF

J gene: TRBJ2-7
V gene: TRBV19
CDR3 protein: CASRLAHRGYEQYF

J gene: TRBJ2-1
V gene: TRBV10-1
CDR3 protein: CASSPVAPSYNEQFF

J gene: TRBJ1-2
V gene: TRBV5-8
CDR3 protein: CASSFLVKRESSYGYTF

J gene: TRBJ1-4
V gene: TRBV5-1
CDR3 protein: CASSLSPSTGNEKLFF

J gene: TRBJ1-2
V gene: TRBV19
CDR3 protein: CASSIRDSRSYGYTF

J gene: TRBJ2-3
V gene: TRBV24-1
CDR3 protein: CATSWTSGNTDTQYF

J gene: TRBJ1-2
V gene: TRBV6-5
CDR3 protein: CASSVDRTYGYTF

J gene: TRBJ2-1
V gene: TRBV19
CDR3 protein: CASSSQKRILYNEQFF

J gene: TRBJ1-1
V gene: TRBV9
CDR3 protein: CASSVGPGVTEAFF

J gene: TRBJ2-2
V gene: TRBV5-4
CDR3 protein: CASSLPTSGRTNTGELFF

J gene: TRBJ1-2
V gene: TRBV19
CDR3 protein: CASTPEGIIYGYTF

J gene: TRBJ1-4
V gene: TRBV7-6
CDR3 protein: CASSAAQEKLFF

J gene: TRBJ2-2
V gene: TRBV27
CDR3 protein: CASRLSSEGAGELFF

J gene: TRBJ1-6
V gene: TRBV7-8
CDR3 protein: CASSSRTVGPGSPLHF

J gene: TRBJ2-4
V gene: TRBV20-1
CDR3 protein: CSALLENIQYF

J gene: TRBJ1-2
V gene: TRBV4-1
CDR3 protein: CASSQDPNPFYGYTF

J gene: TRBJ1-3
V gene: TRBV5-1
CDR3 protein: CASSSGRIAGKSGNTIYF

J gene: TRBJ2-1
V gene: TRBV28
CDR3 protein: CASSTITTTYINEQFF

J gene: TRBJ2-3
V gene: TRBV7-2
CDR3 protein: CASSSSLPNTQYF

J gene: TRBJ1-5
V gene: TRBV7-8
CDR3 protein: CASSRGTGRNQPQHF

J gene: TRBJ2-1
V gene: TRBV6-2/TRBV6-3
CDR3 protein: CASSYSLTYSGRRFF

J gene: TRBJ2-7
V gene: TRBV5-4
CDR3 protein: CASSPRVSSSYEQYF

J gene: TRBJ2-1
V gene: TRBV5-4
CDR3 protein: CASRTGSGTTDEQFF

J gene: TRBJ2-1
V gene: TRBV5-4
CDR3 protein: CASSSLYSLPLHNEQFF

J gene: TRBJ1-1
V gene: TRBV28
CDR3 protein: CASTLTGGYTEAFF

J gene: TRBJ2-1
V gene: TRBV11-2
CDR3 protein: CASSLPGRGSYNEQFF

J gene: TRBJ2-5
V gene: TRBV4-3
CDR3 protein: CASSPDWAGAKTQYF

J gene: TRBJ2-2
V gene: TRBV18
CDR3 protein: CASSSLTNTGELFF

J gene: TRBJ2-1
V gene: TRBV28
CDR3 protein: CASRTGSYNEQFF

J gene: TRBJ2-5
V gene: TRBV2
CDR3 protein: CASSTGRLGGRETQYF

J gene: TRBJ1-5
V gene: TRBV5-4
CDR3 protein: CASSSGVGSNQPQHF

J gene: TRBJ1-2
V gene: TRBV5-6
CDR3 protein: CASNRGGGYTF

J gene: TRBJ1-6
V gene: TRBV28
CDR3 protein: CASRPTGTGKGNSPLHF

J gene: TRBJ2-6
V gene: TRBV5-1
CDR3 protein: CASKRDSLPSGANVLTF

J gene: TRBJ2-7
V gene: TRBV24-1
CDR3 protein: CATSDLARESEQYF

J gene: TRBJ1-6
V gene: TRBV7-2
CDR3 protein: CASSSDRARVSPLHF

J gene: TRBJ1-2
V gene: TRBV6-4
CDR3 protein: CASKSGHRQWEGYGYTF

J gene: TRBJ2-7
V gene: TRBV28
CDR3 protein: CASRTSGTYEQYF

J gene: TRBJ2-1
V gene: TRBV5-1
CDR3 protein: CASSLRVNEQFF

J gene: TRBJ2-1
V gene: TRBV29-1
CDR3 protein: CSVATVRNRLAGYNEQFF

J gene: TRBJ1-4
V gene: TRBV28
CDR3 protein: CASSLISSRTNEKLFF

J gene: TRBJ2-3
V gene: TRBV5-4
CDR3 protein: CASSSHRPGDTDTQYF

J gene: TRBJ1-1
V gene: TRBV24-1
CDR3 protein: CATSEPTGVQGNTEAFF

J gene: TRBJ2-3
V gene: TRBV2
CDR3 protein: CASRTLAGGGVTDTQYF

J gene: TRBJ2-7
V gene: TRBV6-2/TRBV6-3
CDR3 protein: CASSSPAGGNSYEQYF

J gene: TRBJ2-7
V gene: TRBV30
CDR3 protein: CACEGVSPYEQYF

J gene: TRBJ1-1
V gene: TRBV7-9
CDR3 protein: CASSVEGKAEAFF

J gene: TRBJ2-7
V gene: TRBV19
CDR3 protein: CASSFLAGDSYEQYF

J gene: TRBJ2-3
V gene: TRBV19
CDR3 protein: CASSISASGITDTQYF

J gene: TRBJ1-5
V gene: TRBV18
CDR3 protein: CASSRQGANNQPQHF

J gene: TRBJ2-3
V gene: TRBV3-1/TRBV3-2
CDR3 protein: CASSQGLAGQYF

J gene: TRBJ1-6
V gene: TRBV7-2
CDR3 protein: CASSSSVSALANSPLHF

J gene: TRBJ2-1
V gene: TRBV4-1
CDR3 protein: CASSQDGGLRPYNEQFF

J gene: TRBJ2-3
V gene: TRBV28
CDR3 protein: CASSRGLAGGPSPDTQYF

J gene: TRBJ2-1
V gene: TRBV1
CDR3 protein: CTSSLTSGIGNEQFF